The 9 T cell receptor beta chains below all came from one sample that was sequenced in a study of CD8+ T cells in alopecia areata. As for treatment: oral pan-JAK inhibitor, 5-10 mg twice daily. Investigators isolated RNA and reverse transcribed it into cDNA to act as the sequencing template. The method was immunoSEQ multiplex PCR; TCRdb's version includes in-frame clones alone and lacks a portion of them. The sample shows about 220,000 clones, about three fifths of them seen only once. Sample: CD4+ T cells sorted from blood, taken at week 4, from a patient treated with tofacitinib. The receptors were gathered from a human donor with alopecia areata.

The V gene is TRBV7-2, the J gene TRBJ1-1; TRBD1 is a possible D gene (5 bases). Trimming cost V 5 bases and J 1 base, with 14 bases left between them. CDR1 and CDR2 from the germline V gene are SGHTA and FQGNSA. This CDR3 is built from 15 residues. The chain's CDR3 is CASSAQGAPNTEAFF. The CDR3 nucleotides are TGTGCCAGCAGCGCGCAAGGGGCCCCGAACACTGAAGCTTTCTTT.

V gene TRBV9 combines with J gene TRBJ1-2; D is undetermined. There are 11 residues in the CDR3. Germline V gives CDR1 SGDLS, CDR2 YYNGEE. V lost 3 bases to trimming and J lost 4 bases, with 4 bases between them. CDR3 protein: CASSGPYGYTF. In DNA form, the CDR3 reads TGTGCCAGCAGCGGCCCCTATGGCTACACCTTC.

Concerning this clone itself: This specimen includes other DNA sequences encoding the same CDR3. V is TRBV29-1 and J is TRBJ2-7; a possible D gene is TRBD2 (5 bases). V was cut by 3 bases and J by 2 bases, with 8 bases left in between. CDR1 is SQVTM, CDR2 ANQGSEA, per germline. The CDR3 totals 12 residues. The CDR3 DNA sequence: TGCAGCGTTGACGGCGGGCCCTACGAGCAGTACTTC. It specifies CSVDGGPYEQYF.

The V call is TRBV5-6, the J call TRBJ2-3; D perhaps matches TRBD2 (6 bases). The CDR3 extends over 13 amino acids. Trimming took off 3 bases at V and 5 bases at J, with 10 bases between the two ends. Germline assignment: CDR1 SGHDT and CDR2 YYEEEE. The CDR3 here is CASSSGTQDTQYF. DNA of the CDR3: TGTGCCAGCAGCTCTGGGACTCAAGATACGCAGTATTTT.

The rearrangement joins TRBV15 to TRBJ2-3; TRBD1 matches at 9 bases. CDR3 length: 16 residues. V was clipped by 5 bases and J by 6 bases; unmatched bases: 12. Per germline, CDR1 LNHNV and CDR2 YYDKDF (reference sequence). The CDR3 protein is CATSRGETGGMDTQYF. DNA for the CDR3: TGTGCCACCAGCCGGGGGGAAACAGGGGGCATGGATACGCAGTATTTT. The full variable domain, with the rest looked up from reference TRBV15 and TRBJ2-3, is DAMVIQNPRYQVTQFGKPVTLSCSQTLNHNVMYWYQQKSSQAPKLLFHYYDKDFNNEADTPDNFQSRRPNTSFCFLDIRSPGLGDTAMYLCATSRGETGGMDTQYFGPGTRLTVL.

The genes are TRBV7-6 and TRBJ2-1; D is undetermined. Per germline, CDR1 SGHVS and CDR2 FNYEAQ. V lost 2 bases to trimming and J lost 4 bases, with 18 bases between them. The CDR3 contains 17 residues. CDR3 in DNA: TGTGCCAGCAGCTTACCCCCCGGGTCCGGAACATACAATGAGCAGTTCTTC. As protein: CASSLPPGSGTYNEQFF.

V and J are TRBV12-5 and TRBJ1-6; D might be TRBD1 (5 bases). V was pared by 8 bases and J by 10 bases, with 15 bases between. Germline V gene data show CDR1 as LGHNT and CDR2 as FRNRAP. CDR3 length: 13 residues. The CDR3 spells CASSLGGESPLHF. CDR3 nucleotides: TGTGCTAGTTCGTTGGGAGGGGAATCACCCCTCCACTTT.

Comments on this clone: The sample carries other DNA sequences with the same CDR3. The CDR3 nucleotides are TGTGCCAGCAGTTTTAGGTCTGGGGCCAACGTCCTGACTTTC. It translates to CASSFRSGANVLTF. The V gene is TRBV28, the J gene TRBJ2-6; no clear D gene. Germline V gene lookup returns CDR1 MDHEN and CDR2 SYDVKM. V was cut by 3 bases and J by 1 base, with 4 bases left in between. The CDR3 contains 14 residues.

The chain recombines TRBV19 with TRBJ1-6, with D unresolved. V gave up 8 bases and J gave up 7 bases, with 9 bases separating them. CDR1 LNHDA and CDR2 SQIVND come from the germline V gene (reference sequence). This CDR3 is 12 amino acids long. The DNA of the CDR3 is TGTGCCAGTCGGGTATACAATTCACCCCTCCACTTT. Residues: CASRVYNSPLHF.